The clone carrying this T cell receptor beta chain occurred a few times. The sample originates from a study of T cells after yellow fever vaccination. V was clipped by 5 bases and J by 1 base, with 10 bases between them. CDR1 and CDR2 from the germline V gene are KGHDR and SFDVKD. The CDR3 length is 15 residues. TCRdb re-derived calls from the 5' RACE reads in MiXCR, one entry per CDR3 protein. The data hold 340,000 or so distinct CDR3 sequences, with around 13% observed a single time. The sample in question was CD4+ T cells sorted from PBMCs, obtained 15 days after the yellow fever booster vaccination. This TCR was recovered from a man between 18 and 29 years old who received the YFV17D yellow fever vaccine. The gene calls are TRBV24-1 and TRBJ2-2, with a possible D match to TRBD2 (6 bases). CDR3 residues: CATSGPGENTGELFF. The CDR3 DNA is TGTGCCACCAGTGGACCGGGAGAGAACACCGGGGAGCTGTTTTTT.